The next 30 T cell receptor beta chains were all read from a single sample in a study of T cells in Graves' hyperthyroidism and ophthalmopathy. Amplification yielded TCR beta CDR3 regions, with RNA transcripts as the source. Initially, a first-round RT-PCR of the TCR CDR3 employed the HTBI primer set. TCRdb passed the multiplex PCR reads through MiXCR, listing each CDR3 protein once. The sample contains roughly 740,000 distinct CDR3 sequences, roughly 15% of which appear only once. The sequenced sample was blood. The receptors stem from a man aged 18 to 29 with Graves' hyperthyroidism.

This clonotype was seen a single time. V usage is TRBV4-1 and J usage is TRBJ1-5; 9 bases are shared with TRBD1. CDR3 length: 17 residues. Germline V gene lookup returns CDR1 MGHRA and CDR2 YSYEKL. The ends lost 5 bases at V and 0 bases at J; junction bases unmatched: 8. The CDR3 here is CASSGATGGYSNQPQHF. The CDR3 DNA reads TGCGCCAGCAGCGGGGCGACAGGGGGGTATAGCAATCAGCCCCAGCATTTT.

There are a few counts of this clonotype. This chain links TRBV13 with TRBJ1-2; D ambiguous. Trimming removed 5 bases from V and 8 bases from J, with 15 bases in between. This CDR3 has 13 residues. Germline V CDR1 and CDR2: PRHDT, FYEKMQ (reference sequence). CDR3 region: CASSPRSRPGYTF. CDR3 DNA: TGTGCCAGCAGCCCTCGGTCAAGACCGGGCTACACCTTC.

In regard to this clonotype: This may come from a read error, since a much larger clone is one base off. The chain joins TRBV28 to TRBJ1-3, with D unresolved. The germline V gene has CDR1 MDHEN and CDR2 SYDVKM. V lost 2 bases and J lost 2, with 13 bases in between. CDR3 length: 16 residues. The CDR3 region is CASSLVSGLTGNTIYF. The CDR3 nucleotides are TGTGCCAGCAGTTTAGTTAGCGGGCTGACTGGAAACACCATATATTTT.

Written as DNA, the CDR3 is TGTGCCAGCAGTTACATGGCAGGGGGCAAGGCCGGAACTGAAGCTTTCTTT. Its translation: CASSYMAGGKAGTEAFF. V and J are TRBV6-9 and TRBJ1-1; 8 nucleotides match TRBD1. Trimming at V came to 3 bases and at J to 5 bases, leaving 14 bases not matched to a gene. CDR1 and CDR2 (germline): MNHGY, SVAAGI. The CDR3 is 17 amino acids.

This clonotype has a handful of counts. The CDR3 is CASSDPGRGEQYF. CDR3 in DNA: TGCGCCAGCAGTGATCCCGGGAGGGGCGAGCAGTACTTC. The rearrangement links TRBV10-2 to TRBJ2-7; 8 positions match TRBD2. The length of the CDR3 is 13 residues. Losses at the gene ends were 3 bases for V and 6 bases for J; bases not matched to a gene: 4. Germline V lookup: CDR1 WSHSY, CDR2 SAAADI.

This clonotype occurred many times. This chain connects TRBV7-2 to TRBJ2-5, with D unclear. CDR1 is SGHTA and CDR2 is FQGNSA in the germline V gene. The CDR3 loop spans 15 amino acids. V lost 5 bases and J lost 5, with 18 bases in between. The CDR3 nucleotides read TGTGCCAGCAGCCCTATGGGCGGAGCCGGGGAGACCCAGTACTTC. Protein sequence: CASSPMGGAGETQYF.

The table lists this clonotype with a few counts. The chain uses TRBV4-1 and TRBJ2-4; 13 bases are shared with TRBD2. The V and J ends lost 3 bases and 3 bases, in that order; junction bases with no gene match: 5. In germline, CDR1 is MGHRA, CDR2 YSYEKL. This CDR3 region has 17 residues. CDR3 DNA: TGCGCCAGCAGCCAGCCCACTAGCGGGAGGGGCAAAAACATTCAGTACTTC. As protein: CASSQPTSGRGKNIQYF.

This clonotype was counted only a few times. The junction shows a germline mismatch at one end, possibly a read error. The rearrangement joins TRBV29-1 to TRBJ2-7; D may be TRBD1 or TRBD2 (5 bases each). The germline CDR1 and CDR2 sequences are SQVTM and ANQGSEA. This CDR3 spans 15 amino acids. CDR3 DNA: TGCAGCGTTGATTCCGGGACCGCATCTTCCTCCGAGCAGTACTTC. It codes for CSVDSGTASSSEQYF.

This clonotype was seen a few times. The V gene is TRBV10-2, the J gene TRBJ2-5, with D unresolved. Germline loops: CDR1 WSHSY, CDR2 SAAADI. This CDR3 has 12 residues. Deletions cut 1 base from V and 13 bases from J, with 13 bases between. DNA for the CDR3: TGCGCCAGCAGTGAGTATGACGTGGAACTGTACTTC. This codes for CASSEYDVELYF.

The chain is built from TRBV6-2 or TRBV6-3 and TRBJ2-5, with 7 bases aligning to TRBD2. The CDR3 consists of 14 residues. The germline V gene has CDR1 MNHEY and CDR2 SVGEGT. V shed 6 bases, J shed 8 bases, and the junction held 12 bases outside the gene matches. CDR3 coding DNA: TGTGCCAGCAGCCCTCCCCCACGCGGGGGAACCCAGTACTTC. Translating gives CASSPPPRGGTQYF.

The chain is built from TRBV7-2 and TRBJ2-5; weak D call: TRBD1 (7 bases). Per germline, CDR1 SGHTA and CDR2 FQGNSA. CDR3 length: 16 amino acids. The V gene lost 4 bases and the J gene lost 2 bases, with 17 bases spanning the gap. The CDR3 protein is CASSSALAGGQETQYF. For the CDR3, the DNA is TGTGCCAGCAGCTCAGCGCTGGCAGGGGGGCAAGAGACCCAGTACTTC.

This CDR3 is CSAVNPNTEAFF. CDR3 coding DNA: TGCAGCGCCGTAAATCCGAACACTGAAGCTTTCTTT. The V gene is TRBV29-1, the J gene TRBJ1-1; D gene unclear. CDR1 and CDR2 (germline): SQVTM, ANQGSEA. The CDR3 runs to 12 residues. Trimming stripped 7 bases from V and 1 base from J, with 10 bases between.

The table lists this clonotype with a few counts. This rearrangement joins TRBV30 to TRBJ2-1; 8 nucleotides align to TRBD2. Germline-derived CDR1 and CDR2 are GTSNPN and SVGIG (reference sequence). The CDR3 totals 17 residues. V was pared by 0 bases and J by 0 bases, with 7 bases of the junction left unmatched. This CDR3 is CAWSVLGRGSSYNEQFF. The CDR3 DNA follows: TGTGCCTGGAGTGTACTCGGGAGGGGGAGCTCCTACAATGAGCAGTTCTTC.

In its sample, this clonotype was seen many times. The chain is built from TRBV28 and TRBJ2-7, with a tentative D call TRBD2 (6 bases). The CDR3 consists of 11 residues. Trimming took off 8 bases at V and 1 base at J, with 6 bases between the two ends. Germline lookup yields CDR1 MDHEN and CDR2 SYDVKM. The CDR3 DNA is TGTGCCAGCGGGGGGTCCTACGAGCAGTACTTC. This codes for CASGGSYEQYF.

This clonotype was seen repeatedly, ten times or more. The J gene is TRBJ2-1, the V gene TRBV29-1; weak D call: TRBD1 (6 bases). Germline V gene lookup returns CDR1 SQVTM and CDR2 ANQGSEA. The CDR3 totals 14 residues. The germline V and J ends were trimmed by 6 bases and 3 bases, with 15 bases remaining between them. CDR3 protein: CSVGQGRFYNEQFF. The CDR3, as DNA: TGCAGCGTGGGGCAGGGGCGATTCTACAATGAGCAGTTCTTC.

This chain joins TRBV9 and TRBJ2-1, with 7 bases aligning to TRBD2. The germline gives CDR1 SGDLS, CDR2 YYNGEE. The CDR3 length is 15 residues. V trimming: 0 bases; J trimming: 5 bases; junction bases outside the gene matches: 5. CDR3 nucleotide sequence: TGTGCCAGCAGCGTAGTGGGAGGGTATGACAATGAGCAGTTCTTC. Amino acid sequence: CASSVVGGYDNEQFF.

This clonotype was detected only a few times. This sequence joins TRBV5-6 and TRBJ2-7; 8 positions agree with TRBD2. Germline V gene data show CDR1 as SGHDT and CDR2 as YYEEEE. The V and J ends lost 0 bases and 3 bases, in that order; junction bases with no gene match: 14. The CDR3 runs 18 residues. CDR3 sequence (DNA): TGTGCCAGCAGCTTGGGGCTAGCGGGCCCTTTTTTCCGCTACGAGCAGTACTTC. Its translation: CASSLGLAGPFFRYEQYF.

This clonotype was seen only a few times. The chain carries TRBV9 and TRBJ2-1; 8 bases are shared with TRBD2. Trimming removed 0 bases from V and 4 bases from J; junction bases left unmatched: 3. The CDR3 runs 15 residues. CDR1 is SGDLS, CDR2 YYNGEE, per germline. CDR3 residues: CASSVDLAGYNEQFF. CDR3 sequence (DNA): TGTGCCAGCAGCGTAGACCTAGCGGGTTACAATGAGCAGTTCTTC.

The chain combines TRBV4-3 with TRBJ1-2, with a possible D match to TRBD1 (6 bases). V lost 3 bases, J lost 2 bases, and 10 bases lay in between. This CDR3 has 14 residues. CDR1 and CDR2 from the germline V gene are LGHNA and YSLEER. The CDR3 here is CASSQAGQNYGYTF. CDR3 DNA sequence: TGCGCCAGCAGCCAGGCCGGACAGAACTATGGCTACACCTTC.

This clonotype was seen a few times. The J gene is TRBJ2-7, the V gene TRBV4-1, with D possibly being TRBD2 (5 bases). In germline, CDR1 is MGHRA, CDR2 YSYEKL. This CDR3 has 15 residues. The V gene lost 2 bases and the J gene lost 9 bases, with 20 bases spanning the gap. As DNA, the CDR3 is TGCGCCAGCAGCCAAAGAGCGTTTGATGGGAGAGGGCAGTACTTC. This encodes CASSQRAFDGRGQYF.

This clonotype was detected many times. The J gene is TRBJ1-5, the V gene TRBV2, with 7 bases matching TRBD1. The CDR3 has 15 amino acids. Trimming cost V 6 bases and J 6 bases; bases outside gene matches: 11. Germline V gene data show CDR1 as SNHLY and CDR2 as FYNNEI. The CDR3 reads CASRIGTEPTQPQHF. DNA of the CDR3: TGTGCCAGCAGAATAGGGACAGAGCCCACTCAGCCCCAGCATTTT.

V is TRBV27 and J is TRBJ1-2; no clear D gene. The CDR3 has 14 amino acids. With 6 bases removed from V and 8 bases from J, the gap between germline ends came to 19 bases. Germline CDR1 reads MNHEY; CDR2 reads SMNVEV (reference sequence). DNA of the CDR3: TGTGCCAGCAGGTTTGGGTGGAGGGTTGGCGGCTACACCTTC. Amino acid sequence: CASRFGWRVGGYTF.

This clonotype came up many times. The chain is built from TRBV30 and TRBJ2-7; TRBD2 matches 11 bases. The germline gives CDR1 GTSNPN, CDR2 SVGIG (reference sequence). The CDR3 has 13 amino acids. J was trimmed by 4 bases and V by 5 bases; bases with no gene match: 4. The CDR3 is CAWRLAGFYEQYF. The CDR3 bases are TGTGCCTGGCGACTAGCGGGATTTTACGAGCAGTACTTC.

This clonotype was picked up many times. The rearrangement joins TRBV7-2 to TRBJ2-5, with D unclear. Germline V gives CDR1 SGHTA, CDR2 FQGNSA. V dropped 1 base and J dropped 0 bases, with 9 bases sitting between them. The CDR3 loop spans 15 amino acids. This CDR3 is CASSLVGSDQETQYF. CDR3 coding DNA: TGTGCCAGCAGCTTAGTGGGCTCAGACCAAGAGACCCAGTACTTC.

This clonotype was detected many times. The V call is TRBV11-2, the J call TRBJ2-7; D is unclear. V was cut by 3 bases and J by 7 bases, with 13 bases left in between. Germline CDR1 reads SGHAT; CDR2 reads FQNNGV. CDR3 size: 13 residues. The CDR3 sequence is CASSFTALNEQYF. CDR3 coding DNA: TGTGCCAGCAGCTTTACTGCTCTTAATGAGCAGTACTTC.

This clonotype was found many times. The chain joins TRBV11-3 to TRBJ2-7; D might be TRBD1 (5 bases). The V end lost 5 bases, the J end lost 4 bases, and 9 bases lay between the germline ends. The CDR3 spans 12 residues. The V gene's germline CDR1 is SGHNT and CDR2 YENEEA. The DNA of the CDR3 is TGTGCCAGCAGCGCGGACACTTACGAGCAGTACTTC. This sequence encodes CASSADTYEQYF.

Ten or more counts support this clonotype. Here the CDR3 reads CASSLLRGPNEKLFF. The CDR3 DNA follows: TGTGCCAGCAGCTTACTCAGGGGACCTAATGAAAAACTGTTTTTT. The gene calls are TRBV11-2 and TRBJ1-4; tentatively, D is TRBD1 (6 bases). Germline loops: CDR1 SGHAT, CDR2 FQNNGV. Trimming took off 2 bases at V and 3 bases at J, with 10 bases between the two ends. The CDR3 length is 15 residues.

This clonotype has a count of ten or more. The CDR3 region is CSATDPRGRNEQFF. The CDR3 DNA reads as TGCAGTGCTACGGACCCCCGGGGTCGCAATGAGCAGTTCTTC. The chain uses TRBV20-1 and TRBJ2-1, with D perhaps TRBD2 (5 bases). CDR1 and CDR2 (germline): DFQATT, SNEGSKA (reference sequence). Trimming took off 4 bases at V and 6 bases at J, with 16 bases between the two ends. The CDR3 is 14 amino acids.

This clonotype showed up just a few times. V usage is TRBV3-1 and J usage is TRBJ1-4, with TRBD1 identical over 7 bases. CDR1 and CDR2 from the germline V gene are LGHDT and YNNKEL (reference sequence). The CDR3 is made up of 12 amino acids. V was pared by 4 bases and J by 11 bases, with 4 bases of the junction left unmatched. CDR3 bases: TGTGCCAGCAGCCGACAGGGCCGGAAACTGTTTTTT. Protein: CASSRQGRKLFF.

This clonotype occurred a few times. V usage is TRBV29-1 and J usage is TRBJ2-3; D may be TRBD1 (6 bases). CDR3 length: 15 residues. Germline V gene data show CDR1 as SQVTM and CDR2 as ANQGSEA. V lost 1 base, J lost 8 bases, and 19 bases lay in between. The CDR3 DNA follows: TGCAGCGTTGAAGGTACAGGGTGGACACGTGGTACGCAGTATTTT. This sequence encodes CSVEGTGWTRGTQYF.